This T cell receptor beta chain derives from a study of neoadjuvant anti-PD-1 for oral cavity cancer. Study results and caveats: Post-nivolumab, blood T cell clonality was significantly elevated in non-responders.

Most PBMC samples had 480 ng input DNA in six replicates. Sequenced by immunoSEQ multiplex PCR; TCRdb stores in-frame clones only, minus some. Seen here are tens of thousands of clones, about 90% observed once, and the top ten hold approximately 2.8%. The sample's time point: after neoadjuvant nivolumab, at surgical resection. These newly diagnosed stage II-IVA oral cavity squamous cell carcinoma patients had no prior systemic or radiation treatment. PBMCs were not maintained or expanded in culture before analysis. Comments on this clone: What it binds is unknown.

The germline CDR1 and CDR2 sequences are SGHTA and FQGNSA. The CDR3 extends over 14 amino acids. With 5 bases removed from V and 2 bases from J, the gap between germline ends came to 12 bases. The source is a person aged 40 to 85 with oral cavity squamous cell carcinoma. The genes are TRBV7-2 and TRBJ2-5; D is perhaps TRBD2 (7 bases). The sequencing here drew on PBMCs, taken after nivolumab (anti-PD-1) treatment. DNA for the CDR3: TGTGCCAGCAGCGAACAGGGAGGGCAAGAGACCCAGTACTTC. Translating it yields CASSEQGGQETQYF.